This TCR beta chain appears in the sequencing data of a study of Graves' ophthalmopathy and Graves' hyperthyroidism. Study details: Cases classed as stable hyperthyroidism had no ophthalmopathy within 18 months of follow-up.

Study-wide points: An approximately 84% specificity and around 90% sensitivity were achieved by a 13-signature model that separated ophthalmopathy from stable hyperthyroidism. In blood appeared most of the expanded thyroid clonotypes whose frequency exceeded 0.001.

The study amplified TCR beta CDR3 regions using RNA transcripts. Second-round multiplex PCR came after a first-round RT-PCR that employed HTBI primers. TCRdb reprocessed the multiplex PCR reads via MiXCR and lists one record per CDR3 protein. This table has over a million distinct CDR3 sequences, 35% to 40% appearing once. Included hyperthyroidism patients were aged 18 to 65 and newly diagnosed (under 2 months' duration). In the case of this clonotype: Its antigen is unidentified.

The CDR3 contains 17 residues. Looked up from germline, CDR1 is MNHEY and CDR2 is SVGEGT. V shed 4 bases and J shed 8 bases, with 21 bases lying between them. This chain uses TRBV6-2 or TRBV6-3 with TRBJ1-6; possibly TRBD1 for D (5 bases). This receptor was obtained from an adult man with Graves' hyperthyroidism. Sequences were obtained from peripheral blood or thyroid tissue (not recorded which). CDR3 DNA: TGTGCCAGCAGTTCCGCGAAGGCACAGGACTTCTATTCACCCCTCCACTTT. It yields the protein CASSSAKAQDFYSPLHF.